The present TCR beta chain was sequenced within a study of cytomegalovirus exposure and HLA in healthy donors. Study-wide results and caveats: Analyzed later, association rates of TCRs varied across HLA loci, with DRB1 most and HLA-C fewest. Based on reports, TCR beta sequences accurately predicted HLA-A and HLA-B alleles for most subjects.

V was cut by 6 bases and J by 7 bases, with 12 bases left in between. This CDR3 is 13 amino acids long. Germline CDR1 is SNHLY and CDR2 is FYNNEI. With regard to this clone: Its antigen is still unknown.

Use of 60 Vbeta and 13 Jbeta primers characterized the PCR. TCRdb's copy holds only in-frame clones and misses some; the assay was immunoSEQ multiplex PCR. This sample has about 160,000 clones; less than 80% occur once, and the top ten carry approximately 2.3%. The V and J genes are TRBV2 and TRBJ2-2, with a possible D match to TRBD2 (5 bases). Material for sequencing was PBMCs. This clonotype was obtained from a middle-aged man in good health and CMV-seronegative. The CDR3 DNA is TGTGCCAGCAGCACTAGTCCCGGCGGGGAGCTGTTTTTT. Translated, it gives CASSTSPGGELFF. The full variable domain, its missing parts supplied by reference TRBV2 and TRBJ2-2, is EPEVTQTPSHQVTQMGQEVILRCVPISNHLYFYWYRQILGQKVEFLVSFYNNEISEKSEIFDDQFSVERPDGSNFTLKIRSTKLEDSAMYFCASSTSPGGELFFGEGSRLTVL.